The 20 T cell receptor beta chains presented below share a single source sample, sequenced in a study of T cells in Graves' hyperthyroidism and ophthalmopathy. TCR beta CDR3 region amplification was performed from RNA transcripts. HTBI primers drove first-round RT-PCR of the TCR CDR3. Using its own MiXCR run on the multiplex PCR reads, TCRdb lists one record per CDR3 protein. The data show 700,000 or so distinct CDR3 sequences, approximately 16% seen once. The sequenced sample was blood. These receptors were collected from a man aged 18 to 30 with Graves' hyperthyroidism.

The table lists this clonotype with many counts. This chain uses TRBV3-1 with TRBJ1-1; the D gene is possibly TRBD1 (5 bases). Germline V gives CDR1 LGHDT, CDR2 YNNKEL (reference sequence). The V end lost 3 bases, the J end lost 3 bases, and 29 bases lay between the germline ends. This CDR3 has 20 amino acids. The CDR3 DNA reads as TGTGCCAGCAGCCAGAGGGATGTCTACGGGACCGATTTTTTAGACACTGAAGCTTTCTTT. Protein sequence: CASSQRDVYGTDFLDTEAFF.

This clonotype was detected ten times or more. The CDR3 loop is CASSPLAGGPRRRTDTQYF. The DNA for the CDR3 is TGTGCCAGCAGCCCCTTGGCGGGAGGGCCCCGTCGGCGCACAGATACGCAGTATTTT. This chain links TRBV28 with TRBJ2-3; 9 bases agree with TRBD2. In germline, CDR1 is MDHEN, CDR2 SYDVKM. This CDR3 contains 19 residues. The V segment lost 6 bases and the J segment 1 base; nucleotides outside the gene matches: 17.

This clonotype was counted ten times or more. The chain uses TRBV27 and TRBJ2-6; perhaps TRBD1 as D (5 bases). Germline V CDR1 and CDR2: MNHEY, SMNVEV (reference sequence). CDR3 length: 17 amino acids. Trimming shortened V by 6 bases and J by 4 bases, and 19 bases separated the two germline ends. The CDR3 nucleotides read TGTGCCAGCAGCGTCCGGAGCGCTGGGGCAGGGGCCAACGTCCTGACTTTC. This translates into CASSVRSAGAGANVLTF.

This clonotype was observed at least ten times. This chain joins TRBV2 and TRBJ2-1; a weak D match, TRBD2 (5 bases). Germline lookup yields CDR1 SNHLY and CDR2 FYNNEI. V was pared by 7 bases and J by 3 bases, with 16 bases between. The CDR3 length is 15 residues. Written as DNA, the CDR3 is TGTGCCAGCAATAAGCGGCCCCTAGTCTACAATGAGCAGTTCTTC. Its protein product is CASNKRPLVYNEQFF.

The gene calls are TRBV5-6 and TRBJ1-4; 10 nucleotides align to TRBD1. CDR3 length: 16 residues. Germline CDR1 reads SGHDT; CDR2 reads YYEEEE. V shed 4 bases and J 6 bases; nucleotides not matched to a gene: 9. This CDR3 is CASSTSPGQGYEKLFF. CDR3 sequence (DNA): TGTGCCAGCAGCACATCTCCGGGACAGGGGTATGAAAAACTGTTTTTT.

Ten or more counts support this clonotype. This chain joins TRBV7-2 and TRBJ2-5; 7 bases map to TRBD1. With 8 bases clipped from V and 2 bases from J, the junction kept 5 bases outside the gene matches. Looked up from germline, CDR1 is SGHTA and CDR2 is FQGNSA. This CDR3 spans 13 amino acids. The CDR3 DNA follows: TGTGCCAGCGGAGAACAGGGGCAAGAGACCCAGTACTTC. Residues: CASGEQGQETQYF.

This clonotype was seen many times. Here the CDR3 reads CASGGYGTGSRKYF. The CDR3 nucleotides read TGTGCCAGCGGGGGTTACGGGACAGGATCAAGAAAGTACTTC. The chain uses TRBV28 and TRBJ2-5; 8 bases are a match to TRBD1. The junction had 17 bases not matched to a gene; V was cut back by 8 bases and J by 12 bases. The CDR3 is made up of 14 amino acids. Germline V gene sequence: CDR1 MDHEN, CDR2 SYDVKM.

This clonotype appeared many times. This chain joins TRBV5-5 and TRBJ1-5; TRBD1 is a possible D gene (5 bases). Trimming stripped 1 base from V and 6 bases from J, with 14 bases between. The CDR3 totals 15 residues. The germline CDR1 and CDR2 sequences are SGHKS and YYEKEE (reference sequence). The CDR3 DNA follows: TGTGCCAGCAGCTTGTTTGGGGGAATCGGTCAGCCCCAGCATTTT. It codes for CASSLFGGIGQPQHF. The full variable domain, rest sourced from reference TRBV5-5 and TRBJ1-5, is DAGVTQSPTHLIKTRGQQVTLRCSPISGHKSVSWYQQVLGQGPQFIFQYYEKEERGRGNFPDRFSARQFPNYSSELNVNALLLGDSALYLCASSLFGGIGQPQHFGDGTRLSIL.

To note about this clonotype: A single base separates this from a much larger clone, so it may be a read error. This chain links TRBV20-1 with TRBJ2-3; D call uncertain. The CDR3 is made up of 14 amino acids. V was trimmed by 4 bases and J by 7 bases, leaving 18 bases between them. CDR1 DFQATT and CDR2 SNEGSKA come from the germline V gene (reference sequence). CDR3 sequence: CSATDHNNEYTQYF. In nucleotides, the CDR3 is TGCAGTGCTACGGACCACAATAATGAATATACGCAGTATTTT.

This clonotype came up a few times. This chain connects TRBV12-3 or TRBV12-4 to TRBJ2-7; either TRBD1 or TRBD2 may supply D (5 bases each). This CDR3 spans 18 amino acids. The V end lost 6 bases, the J end lost 4 bases, and 28 bases lay between the germline ends. The CDR3 DNA sequence: TGTGCCAGCAGCCTGCTGACAATTGCCGGGACGGCCTTATACGAGCAGTACTTC. Its protein product is CASSLLTIAGTALYEQYF.

The sample holds many counts of this clonotype. The V gene is TRBV12-5, the J gene TRBJ1-1, with 10 bases identical to TRBD1. V shed 6 bases and J 5 bases; nucleotides not matched to a gene: 6. Per germline, CDR1 LGHNT and CDR2 FRNRAP. The CDR3 runs 14 residues. This CDR3 is CASGQTGGRTEAFF. CDR3 nucleotide sequence: TGTGCTAGTGGACAGACAGGGGGCAGGACTGAAGCTTTCTTT.

This clonotype appeared many times. The V call is TRBV12-3 or TRBV12-4, the J call TRBJ2-1; D is ambiguous. The CDR3 loop spans 14 amino acids. V was trimmed by 5 bases and J by 6 bases, leaving 14 bases between them. The CDR3, as DNA: TGTGCCAGCAGTCCCCACTTGGTTCGCAATGAGCAGTTCTTC. Amino acids: CASSPHLVRNEQFF.

This chain links TRBV20-1 with TRBJ2-5; D is unresolved. The CDR3 totals 14 residues. CDR1 and CDR2 (germline): DFQATT, SNEGSKA (reference sequence). V was clipped by 1 base and J by 5 bases, with 14 bases between them. The DNA of the CDR3 is TGCAGTGCTAGAGGGTCGGCGGCGCCGGAGACCCAGTACTTC. This gives the protein CSARGSAAPETQYF.

This clonotype was seen ten or more times. The rearrangement links TRBV28 to TRBJ2-7; 8 bases are shared with TRBD1. The V gene's germline CDR1 is MDHEN and CDR2 SYDVKM. The CDR3 extends over 15 amino acids. V lost 3 bases and J lost 6; bases outside the gene matches: 10. Here the CDR3 reads CASSFLLTGAPEQYF. CDR3 coding DNA: TGTGCCAGCAGTTTCTTATTGACAGGGGCCCCCGAGCAGTACTTC.

The rearrangement uses TRBV4-1 and TRBJ2-7; a weak D match, TRBD1 (8 bases). Trimming pared 2 bases from V and 4 bases from J, leaving 15 bases between. This CDR3 comprises 15 residues. CDR1 and CDR2 (germline): MGHRA, YSYEKL. In nucleotides, the CDR3 is TGCGCCAGCAGCCAACTACAGGGGGAGGGGTACGAGCAGTACTTC. Amino acids: CASSQLQGEGYEQYF.

J is TRBJ1-5 and V is TRBV5-1; D perhaps matches TRBD1 (5 bases). CDR3 size: 14 residues. Looked up from germline, CDR1 is SGHRS and CDR2 is YFSETQ. The V and J ends lost 4 bases and 4 bases respectively, with 12 bases between them. CDR3 coding DNA: TGCGCCAGCAGCCTCTTCGGGGGAAATCAGCCCCAGCATTTT. Translation: CASSLFGGNQPQHF.

V is TRBV20-1 and J is TRBJ2-1; 16 bases line up with TRBD2. Germline CDR1 reads DFQATT; CDR2 reads SNEGSKA (reference sequence). The CDR3 has 17 amino acids. Trimming took 3 bases from V and 4 from J; bases not matched to a gene: 6. The CDR3 nucleotides are TGCAGTGCTAGTACGTCGGGACTAGCGGGAGGGTACAATGAGCAGTTCTTC. Encoded protein: CSASTSGLAGGYNEQFF.

The genes are TRBV4-2 and TRBJ1-4, with a weak D call TRBD1 (6 bases). Germline V gene data show CDR1 as LGHNA and CDR2 as YNFKEQ. V lost 4 bases to trimming and J lost 7 bases, with 31 bases between them. CDR3 length equals 20 residues. The CDR3 bases are TGTGCCAGCAGCCCCGTCCCCCTACGGAGACCCCAGGGGCCCTTTGAAAAACTGTTTTTT. Translation gives CASSPVPLRRPQGPFEKLFF.

With respect to this clonotype: At one of its ends the junction is not consistent with the germline gene, which may arise from a read error. The chain is built from TRBV6-1 and TRBJ2-2; D is unclear. The CDR3 consists of 12 residues. The germline gives CDR1 MNHNS, CDR2 SASEGT. This CDR3 reads CAISVNTEELFF. The DNA for the CDR3 is TGTGCCATATCGGTGAACACCGAGGAGCTGTTTTTT.

This clonotype appeared many times. The gene calls are TRBV27 and TRBJ2-1; 7 nucleotides line up with TRBD2. The CDR3 consists of 15 residues. V lost 5 bases to trimming and J lost 0 bases; unmatched junction nucleotides: 4. Germline V gene lookup returns CDR1 MNHEY and CDR2 SMNVEV (reference sequence). CDR3 protein: CASSTSASSYNEQFF. DNA for the CDR3: TGTGCCAGCAGTACTAGCGCCAGCTCCTACAATGAGCAGTTCTTC.